This note documents a single T cell receptor (beta chain) sequence. The data are from a study of blood T cells in healthy people across ages. About the research overall: T cells yielded about one barcoded beta molecule per two cells through template switching.

The use of a sample-barcoded 5' primer and a J-beta primer mix characterized a second PCR of about 7 to 12 cycles. TCRdb processed the 5' RACE reads anew with MiXCR; each CDR3 protein has one entry. The top ten clones hold 25% to 30% of a sample with approximately 800,000 distinct CDR3 sequences, 62% of them seen once. CDR3 length: 17 residues. With V trimmed by 0 bases and J by 6 bases, 9 bases remained unmatched. CDR1 is LNHNV and CDR2 is YYDKDF in the germline V gene (reference sequence). Sequenced material: blood. The source of this sequence is a man aged 30 to 45 in good health. The genes are TRBV15 and TRBJ1-5; 9 bases agree with TRBD1. CDR3 DNA sequence: TGTGCCACCAGCAGAGATCTTGTGGGACAGGGAGTTCAGCCCCAGCATTTT. Translated, it gives CATSRDLVGQGVQPQHF.